This is a list of T cell receptor beta chains from one sample in a study of T cell responses to AZD1222 COVID-19 vaccine. Here immunoSEQ multiplex PCR was the method, and the copy in TCRdb shows in-frame clones only, minus some. Found here are around 130,000 clones, 90% to 95% of them singletons; the top ten hold 2.5% to 3%. The sample was peripheral blood, taken on day 0 of AZD1222 vaccination. These receptors originate from an adult in good health. CDR3s include the opening cysteine and the closing phenylalanine or tryptophan. The D gene is left open where the match is weak.

d_call cdr3_length j_call v_call cdr3_aa
TRBD2 12 TRBJ2-1 TRBV10-1 CASSELADGQFF
. 15 TRBJ2-7 TRBV6-6 CASSYRAGKFNEQYF
. 15 TRBJ1-5 TRBV7-9 CASTGDLNSNQPQHF
. 16 TRBJ1-4 TRBV5-1 CASSLLGGATNEKLFF
TRBD1 14 TRBJ1-1 TRBV2 CASRGDRWETEAFF
. 13 TRBJ1-6 TRBV19 CASSGRTNSPLHF
. 16 TRBJ1-1 TRBV5-4 CASSLIGTLPGPEAFF
TRBD1 14 TRBJ2-7 TRBV7-9 CASSLKGAKYEQYF
TRBD1 17 TRBJ1-2 TRBV27 CASSSEQLQGLARGYTF
. 16 TRBJ2-1 TRBV27 CASSLQGWSSYNEQFF
. 14 TRBJ2-2 TRBV24-1 CATSGSGGNGELFF